The clone carrying this T cell receptor beta chain was recorded at least ten times. This CDR3 spans 13 amino acids. Trimming cost V 3 bases and J 4 bases, with 12 bases left between them. Germline CDR1 and CDR2: GTSNPN and SVGIG (reference sequence). The data belong to a study of regulatory T cells in long-lasting Graves disease. Time point: newly diagnosed GD, antithyroid drugs for less than 3 months. Construction of the TCR library relied on RNA isolated from PBMCs. Arm-PCR of CDR3 regions and iRepertoire HTBI primers were the basis on which TCR beta libraries were built. MiXCR, run by TCRdb on the multiplex PCR reads, gives a single entry per CDR3 protein. The sample carries about 220,000 distinct CDR3 sequences, approximately 18% recorded once. Separately, the same data were catalogued under a study of T cells in Graves' hyperthyroidism and ophthalmopathy.

This receptor was taken from a woman aged 30 to 39 with Graves disease. The sequences come from peripheral blood mononuclear cells (PBMCs), collected at new diagnosis, from a patient treated with antithyroid drugs. The rearrangement uses TRBV30 and TRBJ1-2; no definite D call. The CDR3 DNA is TGTGCCTGGAGATCCGCCTTTCCCTATGGCTACACCTTC. Translation gives CAWRSAFPYGYTF.